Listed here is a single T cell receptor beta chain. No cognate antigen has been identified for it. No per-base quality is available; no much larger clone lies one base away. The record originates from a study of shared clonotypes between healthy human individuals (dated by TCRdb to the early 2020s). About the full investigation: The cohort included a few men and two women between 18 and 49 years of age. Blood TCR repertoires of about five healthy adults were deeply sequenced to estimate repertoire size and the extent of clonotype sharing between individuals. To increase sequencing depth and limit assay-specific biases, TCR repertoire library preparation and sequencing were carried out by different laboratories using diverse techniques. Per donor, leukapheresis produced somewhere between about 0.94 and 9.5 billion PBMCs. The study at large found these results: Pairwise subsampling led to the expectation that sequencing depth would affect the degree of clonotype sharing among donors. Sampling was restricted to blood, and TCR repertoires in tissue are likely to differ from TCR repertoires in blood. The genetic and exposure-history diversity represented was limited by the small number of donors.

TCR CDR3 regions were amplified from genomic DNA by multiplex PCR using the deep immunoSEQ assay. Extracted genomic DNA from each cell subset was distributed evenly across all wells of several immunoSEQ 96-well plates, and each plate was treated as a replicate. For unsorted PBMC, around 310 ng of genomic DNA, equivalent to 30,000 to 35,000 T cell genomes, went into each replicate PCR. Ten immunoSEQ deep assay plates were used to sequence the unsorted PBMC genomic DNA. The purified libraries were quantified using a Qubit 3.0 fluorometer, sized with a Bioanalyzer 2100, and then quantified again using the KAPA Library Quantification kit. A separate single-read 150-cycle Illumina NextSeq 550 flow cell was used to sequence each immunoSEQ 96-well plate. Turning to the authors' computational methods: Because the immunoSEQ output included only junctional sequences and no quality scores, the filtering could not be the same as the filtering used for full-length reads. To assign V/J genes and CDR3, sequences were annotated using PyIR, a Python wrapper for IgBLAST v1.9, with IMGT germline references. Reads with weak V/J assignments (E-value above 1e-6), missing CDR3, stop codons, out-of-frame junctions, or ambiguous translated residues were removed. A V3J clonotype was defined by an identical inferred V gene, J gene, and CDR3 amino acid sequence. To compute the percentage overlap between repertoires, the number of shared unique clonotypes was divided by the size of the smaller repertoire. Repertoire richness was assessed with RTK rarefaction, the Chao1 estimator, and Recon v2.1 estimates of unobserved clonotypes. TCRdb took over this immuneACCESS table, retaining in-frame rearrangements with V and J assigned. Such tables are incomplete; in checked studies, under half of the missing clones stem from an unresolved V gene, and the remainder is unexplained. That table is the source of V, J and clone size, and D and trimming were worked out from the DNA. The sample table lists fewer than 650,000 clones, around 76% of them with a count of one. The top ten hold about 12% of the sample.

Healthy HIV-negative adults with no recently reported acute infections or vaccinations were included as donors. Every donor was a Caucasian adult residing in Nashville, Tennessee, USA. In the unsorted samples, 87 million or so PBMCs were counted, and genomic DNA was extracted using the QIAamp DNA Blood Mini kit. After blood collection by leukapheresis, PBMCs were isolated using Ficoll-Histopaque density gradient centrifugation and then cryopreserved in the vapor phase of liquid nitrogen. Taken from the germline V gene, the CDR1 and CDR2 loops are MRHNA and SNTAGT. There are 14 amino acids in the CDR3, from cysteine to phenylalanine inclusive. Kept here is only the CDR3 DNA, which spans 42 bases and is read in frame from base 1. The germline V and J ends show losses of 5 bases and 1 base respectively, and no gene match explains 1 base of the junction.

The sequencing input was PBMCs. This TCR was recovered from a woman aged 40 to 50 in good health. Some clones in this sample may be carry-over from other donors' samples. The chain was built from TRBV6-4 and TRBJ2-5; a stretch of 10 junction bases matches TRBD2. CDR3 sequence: CASSRTSGQETQYF. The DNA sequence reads TGTGCCAGCAGTCGGACTAGCGGCCAAGAGACCCAGTACTTC.